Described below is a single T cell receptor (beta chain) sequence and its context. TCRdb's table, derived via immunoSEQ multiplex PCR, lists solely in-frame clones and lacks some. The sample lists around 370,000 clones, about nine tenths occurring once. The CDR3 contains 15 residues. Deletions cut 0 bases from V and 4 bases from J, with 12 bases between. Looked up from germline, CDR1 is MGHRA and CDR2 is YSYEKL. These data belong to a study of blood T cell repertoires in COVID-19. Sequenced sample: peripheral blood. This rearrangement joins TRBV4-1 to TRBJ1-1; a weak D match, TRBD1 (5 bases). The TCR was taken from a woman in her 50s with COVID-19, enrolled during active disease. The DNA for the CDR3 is TGCGCCAGCAGCCAAGATGATGGGGCTGGCACTGAAGCTTTCTTT. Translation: CASSQDDGAGTEAFF.